The TCR beta chain under discussion was sequenced for a study of cytomegalovirus exposure and HLA in healthy donors. The study's findings and limits: In a later analysis, HLA-associated TCR beta chains were more clonally expanded than equally common others.

13 Jbeta primers and 60 Vbeta primers were used for the PCR. Measured with immunoSEQ multiplex PCR; TCRdb has only the in-frame clones, and not every one. The repertoire holds about 180,000 clones, with 70% to 75% as singletons. A word on this clone: Its matching antigen is unknown.

V lost 1 base, J lost 0 bases, and 11 bases stayed unmatched. The CDR3 covers 17 residues. The germline V gene has CDR1 GTSNPN and CDR2 SVGIG (reference sequence). Source material: PBMCs. The chain recombines TRBV30 with TRBJ1-2; 7 bases agree with TRBD1. The TCR comes from a male donor in good health and CMV-seronegative. CDR3 bases: TGTGCCTGGAGTGACCCATATGCAGGGGGTACTAACTATGGCTACACCTTC. Translated, it gives CAWSDPYAGGTNYGYTF.